This TCR beta chain derives from a study of long-term antiretroviral therapy in people with HIV. The CDR3 is made up of 17 amino acids. The run of the v3.0 immunoSEQ assay was at survey level. Only in-frame clones appear in the TCRdb table, and some are missing; sequencing was by immunoSEQ multiplex PCR. The data contain about 22,000 clones, 70% to 90% of them singletons. The chain employs TRBV21-1 and TRBJ2-7; the table's D call, TRBD2, was not checked against the DNA. TRBV21-1 is noted as a pseudogene. This specimen was unsorted PBMCs, taken 0.6 years after starting antiretroviral therapy. This receptor was taken from a man aged 55 to 70 with HIV. The CDR3 DNA is TGTGCCAGCAGCAAAGTTTCCGGGACTAGCATGGCCTACGAGCAGTACTTC. It translates to CASSKVSGTSMAYEQYF.